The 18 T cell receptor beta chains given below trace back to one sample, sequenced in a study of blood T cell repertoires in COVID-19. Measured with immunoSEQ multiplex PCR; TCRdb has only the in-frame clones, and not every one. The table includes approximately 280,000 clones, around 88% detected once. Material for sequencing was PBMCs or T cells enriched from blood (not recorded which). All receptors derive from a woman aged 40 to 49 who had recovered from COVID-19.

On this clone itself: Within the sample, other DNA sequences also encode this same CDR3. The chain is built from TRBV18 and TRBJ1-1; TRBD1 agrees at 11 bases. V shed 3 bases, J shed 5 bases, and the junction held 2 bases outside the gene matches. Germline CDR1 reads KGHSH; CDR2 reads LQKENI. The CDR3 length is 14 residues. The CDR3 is CASSPGTGGTEAFF. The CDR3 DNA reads TGTGCCAGCTCACCGGGGACAGGGGGAACTGAAGCTTTCTTT. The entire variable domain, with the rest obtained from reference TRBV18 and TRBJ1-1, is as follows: NAGVMQNPRHLVRRRGQEARLRCSPMKGHSHVYWYRQLPEEGLKFMVYLQKENIIDESGMPKERFSAEFPKEGPSILRIQQVVRGDSAAYFCASSPGTGGTEAFFGQGTRLTVV.

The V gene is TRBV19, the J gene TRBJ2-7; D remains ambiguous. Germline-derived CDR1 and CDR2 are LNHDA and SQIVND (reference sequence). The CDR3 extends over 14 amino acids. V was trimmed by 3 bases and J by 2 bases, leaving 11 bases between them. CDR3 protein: CASSMGSEPYEQYF. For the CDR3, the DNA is TGTGCCAGTAGTATGGGCTCCGAGCCCTACGAGCAGTACTTC.

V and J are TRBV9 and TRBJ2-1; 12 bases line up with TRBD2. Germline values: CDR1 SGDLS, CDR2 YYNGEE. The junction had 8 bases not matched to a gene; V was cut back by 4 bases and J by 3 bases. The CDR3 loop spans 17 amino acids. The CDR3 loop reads CASSLRLAGDYYNEQFF. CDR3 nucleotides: TGTGCCAGCAGCCTCCGACTAGCGGGAGACTACTACAATGAGCAGTTCTTC.

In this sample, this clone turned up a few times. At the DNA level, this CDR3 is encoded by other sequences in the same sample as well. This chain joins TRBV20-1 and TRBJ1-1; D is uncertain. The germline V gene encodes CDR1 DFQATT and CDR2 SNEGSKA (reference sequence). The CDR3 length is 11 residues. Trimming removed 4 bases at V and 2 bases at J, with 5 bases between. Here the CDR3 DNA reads TGCAGTGCTACGGGTAACACTGAAGCTTTCTTT. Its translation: CSATGNTEAFF.

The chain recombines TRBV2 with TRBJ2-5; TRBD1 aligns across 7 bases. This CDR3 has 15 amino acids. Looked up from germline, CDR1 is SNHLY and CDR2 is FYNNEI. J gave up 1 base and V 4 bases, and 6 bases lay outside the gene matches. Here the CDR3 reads CASSARTGLQETQYF. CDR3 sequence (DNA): TGTGCCAGCAGTGCAAGGACAGGACTCCAAGAGACCCAGTACTTC.

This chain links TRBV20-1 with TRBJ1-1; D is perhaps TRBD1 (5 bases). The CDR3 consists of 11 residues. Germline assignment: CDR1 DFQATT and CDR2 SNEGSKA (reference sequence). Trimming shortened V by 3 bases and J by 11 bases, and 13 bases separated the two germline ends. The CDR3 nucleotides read TGCAGTGCTAGGGGGCCCTCTCGGGCTTTCTTT. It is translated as CSARGPSRAFF.

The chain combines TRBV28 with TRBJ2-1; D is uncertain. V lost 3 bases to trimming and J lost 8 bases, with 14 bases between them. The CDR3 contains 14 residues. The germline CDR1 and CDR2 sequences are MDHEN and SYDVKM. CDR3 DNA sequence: TGTGCCAGCAGTTTGAGCCCCGGTCAAGATGAGCAGTTCTTC. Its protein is CASSLSPGQDEQFF. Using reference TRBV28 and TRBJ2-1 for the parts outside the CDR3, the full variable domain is DVKVTQSSRYLVKRTGEKVFLECVQDMDHENMFWYRQDPGLGLRLIYFSYDVKMKEKGDIPEGYSVSREKKERFSLILESASTNQTSMYLCASSLSPGQDEQFFGPGTRLTVL.

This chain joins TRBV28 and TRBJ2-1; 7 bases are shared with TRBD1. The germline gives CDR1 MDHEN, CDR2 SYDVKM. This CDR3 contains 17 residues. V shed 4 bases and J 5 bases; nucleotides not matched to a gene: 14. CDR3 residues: CASSSPDYRDSHNEQFF. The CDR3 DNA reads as TGTGCCAGCAGTTCCCCCGACTACCGGGACAGTCACAATGAGCAGTTCTTC.

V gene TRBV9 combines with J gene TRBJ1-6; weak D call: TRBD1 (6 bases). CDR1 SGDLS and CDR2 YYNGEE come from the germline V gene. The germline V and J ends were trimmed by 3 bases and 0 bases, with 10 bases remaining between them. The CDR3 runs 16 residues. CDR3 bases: TGTGCCAGCAGCGGTACAGGGAGCTCCTATAATTCACCCCTCCACTTT. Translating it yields CASSGTGSSYNSPLHF.

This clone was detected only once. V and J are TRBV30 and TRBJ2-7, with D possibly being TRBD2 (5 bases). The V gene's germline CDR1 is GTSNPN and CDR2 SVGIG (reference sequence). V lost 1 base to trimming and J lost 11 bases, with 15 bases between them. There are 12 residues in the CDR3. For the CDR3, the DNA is TGTGCCTGGAGTGAAGGGCAGACGAGGGAGTACTTC. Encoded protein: CAWSEGQTREYF.

CDR3 coding DNA: TGTGCCAGCAGTGAAGAGACAGGGCATGGCTACACCTTC. It codes for CASSEETGHGYTF. V gene TRBV6-4 combines with J gene TRBJ1-2; 7 bases are a match to TRBD1. Unmatched junction bases numbered 4, after V lost 3 bases and J lost 6 bases. The CDR3 is made up of 13 amino acids. CDR1 and CDR2 (germline): MRHNA, SNTAGT.

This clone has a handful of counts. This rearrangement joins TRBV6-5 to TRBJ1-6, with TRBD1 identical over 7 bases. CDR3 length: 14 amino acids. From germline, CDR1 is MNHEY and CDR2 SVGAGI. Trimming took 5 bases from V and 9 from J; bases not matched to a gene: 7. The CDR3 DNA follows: TGTGCCAGCAGTATGTCAGGGGGGACTTCACCCCTCCACTTT. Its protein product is CASSMSGGTSPLHF.

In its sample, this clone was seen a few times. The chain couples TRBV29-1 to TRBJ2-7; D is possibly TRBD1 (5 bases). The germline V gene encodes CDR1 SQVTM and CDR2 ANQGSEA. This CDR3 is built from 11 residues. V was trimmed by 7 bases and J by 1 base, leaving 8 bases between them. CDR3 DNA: TGCAGCGCTGGGGCGTCCTACGAGCAGTACTTC. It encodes CSAGASYEQYF.

CDR3 in amino acids: CASSRTTGTSGSYEQYF. The CDR3 nucleotides are TGTGCCAGCAGCCGCACTACCGGGACTAGCGGCTCCTACGAGCAGTACTTC. This rearrangement joins TRBV7-2 to TRBJ2-7, with 11 bases fitting TRBD2. Germline V gives CDR1 SGHTA, CDR2 FQGNSA. The CDR3 covers 17 residues. Trimming at V came to 5 bases and at J to 0 bases, leaving 9 bases not matched to a gene.

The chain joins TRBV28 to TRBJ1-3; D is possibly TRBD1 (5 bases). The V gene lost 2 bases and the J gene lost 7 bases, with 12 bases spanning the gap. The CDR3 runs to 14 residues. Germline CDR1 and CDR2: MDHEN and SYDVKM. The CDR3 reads CASSLGGIKNTIYF. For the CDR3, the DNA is TGTGCCAGCAGTTTAGGGGGGATCAAGAACACCATATATTTT.

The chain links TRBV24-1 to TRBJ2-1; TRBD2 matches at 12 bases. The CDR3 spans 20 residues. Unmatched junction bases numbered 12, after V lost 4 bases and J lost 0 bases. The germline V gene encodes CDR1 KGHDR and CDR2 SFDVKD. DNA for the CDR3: TGTGCCACCAGTGAAACCGGGACTAGCGGGCTCCGAAGCTCCTACAATGAGCAGTTCTTC. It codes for CATSETGTSGLRSSYNEQFF.

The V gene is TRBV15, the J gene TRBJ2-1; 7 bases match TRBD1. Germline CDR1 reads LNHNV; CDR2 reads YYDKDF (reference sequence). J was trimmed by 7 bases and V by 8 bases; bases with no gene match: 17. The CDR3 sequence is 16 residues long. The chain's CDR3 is CATSDLRGRTSNEQFF. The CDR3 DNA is TGTGCCACCTCGGACCTTAGGGGGCGTACAAGTAATGAGCAGTTCTTC.

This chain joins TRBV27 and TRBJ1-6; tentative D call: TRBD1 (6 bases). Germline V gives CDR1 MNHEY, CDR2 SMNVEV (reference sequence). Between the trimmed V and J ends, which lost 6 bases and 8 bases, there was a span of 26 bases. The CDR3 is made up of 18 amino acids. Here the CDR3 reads CASRPGGPHDFLHSPLHF. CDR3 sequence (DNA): TGTGCCAGCAGACCCGGGGGGCCCCATGACTTCCTGCATTCACCCCTCCACTTT.